Listed below are T cell receptor beta chains from one sample, sequenced in a study of T cells after yellow fever vaccination. MiXCR, applied by TCRdb to the 5' RACE reads, yields one record per CDR3 protein. The sample consists of more than 300,000 distinct CDR3 sequences, 3.5% to 5% of them appearing once. The input for sequencing was PBMCs, taken 15 days after the yellow fever booster vaccination. The receptors here all came from a man in his late teens or twenties who received the YFV17D yellow fever vaccine. Both conserved end residues are part of each CDR3. The D gene is left open where the match is weak. Part of the rows lack a size; the others show once, few, many or a class for expanded clones.

V: TRBV5-1; size: few; J: TRBJ2-5; D: -; DNA: TGCGCCAGCAGCAGCCACCGACAAGAGACCCAGTACTTC; CDR3: CASSSHRQETQYF
V: TRBV7-9; size: many; J: TRBJ1-1; D: TRBD1; DNA: TGTGCCAGCAGCTCCACCGTCCGACAGGGAGAAGCTTTCTTT; CDR3: CASSSTVRQGEAFF
V: TRBV5-1; size: few; J: TRBJ2-4; D: -; DNA: TGCGCCAGCAGCTTGGTGGCAGGAGTGGACATTCAGTACTTC; CDR3: CASSLVAGVDIQYF
V: TRBV19; size: -; J: TRBJ2-6; D: TRBD1; DNA: TGTGCCACCTGCCGGGACAGGGGATCTGGGGCCAACGTCCTGACTTTC; CDR3: CATCRDRGSGANVLTF
V: TRBV7-3; size: many; J: TRBJ1-1; D: -; DNA: TGTGCCAGCAGCTTAAGTAGCGGGACCGACCTCCACATGAACACTGAAGCTTTCTTT; CDR3: CASSLSSGTDLHMNTEAFF
V: TRBV20-1; size: many; J: TRBJ2-7; D: -; DNA: TGCAGTGCTAGTTCTAGTCGAGAATACGAGCAGTACTTC; CDR3: CSASSSREYEQYF
V: TRBV7-9; size: few; J: TRBJ1-4; D: TRBD1; DNA: TGTGCCAGCAGCGCCCGGGACAGGGCCGGGGAAAAACTGTTTTTT; CDR3: CASSARDRAGEKLFF
V: TRBV20-1; size: many; J: TRBJ1-4; D: -; DNA: TGCAGTGCTAGACAGGCTAATGAAAAACTGTTTTTT; CDR3: CSARQANEKLFF
V: TRBV5-1; size: many; J: TRBJ2-3; D: -; DNA: TGCGCCAGCAGCCCCGAGCGGAGCACAGATACGCAGTATTTT; CDR3: CASSPERSTDTQYF
V: TRBV6-2/TRBV6-3; size: -; J: TRBJ1-1; D: -; DNA: TGTGCCAGCAGTTACTCTTTCTCGGCAGTCGTGAACACTGAAGCTTTCTTT; CDR3: CASSYSFSAVVNTEAFF
V: TRBV6-5; size: few; J: TRBJ1-1; D: -; DNA: TGTGCCAGCAGTTACCGGGTTGGGGCTGAAGCTTTCTTT; CDR3: CASSYRVGAEAFF
V: TRBV21-1; size: few; J: TRBJ2-1; D: -; DNA: TGTGCCAGCAGCAAAGAACGACAGGAACGGATCAATGAGCAGTTCTTC; CDR3: CASSKERQERINEQFF
V: TRBV20-1; size: few; J: TRBJ2-5; D: TRBD1; DNA: TGCAGTGCTACCCGACAGGGGACAGAGACCCAGTACTTC; CDR3: CSATRQGTETQYF
V: TRBV28; size: few; J: TRBJ2-1; D: TRBD2; DNA: TGTGCCAGCAGTCCACCAACCCCCCGCGTCGGGGGGTTGAATGAGCAGTTCTTC; CDR3: CASSPPTPRVGGLNEQFF
V: TRBV28; size: few; J: TRBJ2-3; D: -; DNA: TGTGCCAGCAGTTTCAGGGGCCCCACAGATACGCAGTATTTT; CDR3: CASSFRGPTDTQYF
V: TRBV10-1; size: few; J: TRBJ2-3; D: TRBD1; DNA: TGCGCCAGCTCGACAGGGGGAAACACAGATACGCAGTATTTT; CDR3: CASSTGGNTDTQYF
V: TRBV5-1; size: -; J: TRBJ2-3; D: -; DNA: TGCGCCAGCAGCTTCTCGGCACAGGGCGATACGCAGTATTTT; CDR3: CASSFSAQGDTQYF
V: TRBV7-2; size: few; J: TRBJ2-7; D: -; DNA: TGTGCCAGCAGCTTAGCATTATGGCGGGGATCCCCCCACGAGCAGTACTTC; CDR3: CASSLALWRGSPHEQYF
V: TRBV21-1; size: -; J: TRBJ1-3; D: -; DNA: TGTGCGGAAAACCGAGACAGCCGGTTAAACACCATATATTTT; CDR3: CAENRDSRLNTIYF
V: TRBV7-2; size: many; J: TRBJ1-2; D: -; DNA: TGTGCCAGCAGCCCCAATACCCAGGGGCCGGCTTGGGGCTACACCTTC; CDR3: CASSPNTQGPAWGYTF
V: TRBV29-1; size: few; J: TRBJ1-4; D: -; DNA: TGCAGCGTTGGGGCCCCAGATGAAAAACTGTTTTTT; CDR3: CSVGAPDEKLFF
V: TRBV5-5; size: many; J: TRBJ2-3; D: -; DNA: TGTGCCAGCAGCTCCTTACTCCGAACGGCAGATACGCAGTATTTT; CDR3: CASSSLLRTADTQYF
V: TRBV12-3/TRBV12-4; size: many; J: TRBJ1-6; D: TRBD1; DNA: TGTGCCAGCCGCAGGGGGTTCGATTCACCCCTCCACTTT; CDR3: CASRRGFDSPLHF
V: TRBV11-3; size: few; J: TRBJ2-7; D: -; DNA: TGTGCCAGCAGCCCCTACGGAGGCGCGTTATACTTC; CDR3: CASSPYGGALYF
V: TRBV28; size: few; J: TRBJ2-5; D: TRBD1; DNA: TGTGCCAGCAGTTTATCGGGGTGGACAGGGGTTGGGTTGCCCCAGTACTTC; CDR3: CASSLSGWTGVGLPQYF
V: TRBV7-2; size: many; J: TRBJ2-3; D: TRBD1; DNA: TGTGCCAGCAGCTTTCGGAAACAGGGGGATAGAGATACGCAGTATTTT; CDR3: CASSFRKQGDRDTQYF
V: TRBV6-5; size: many; J: TRBJ2-3; D: -; DNA: TGTGCCAGCAGTTACCTCTTTGGCGGGGGCACAGATACGCAGTATTTT; CDR3: CASSYLFGGGTDTQYF
V: TRBV2; size: -; J: TRBJ1-1; D: -; DNA: TGTGCCAGCAGTGCGGTCGATATAGCCCTGAACACTGAAGCTTTCTTT; CDR3: CASSAVDIALNTEAFF
V: TRBV5-6; size: many; J: TRBJ2-1; D: TRBD2; DNA: TGTGCCAGCAGCCGGGGGGCCTACAATGAGCAGTTCTTC; CDR3: CASSRGAYNEQFF
V: TRBV20-1; size: many; J: TRBJ2-5; D: -; DNA: TGCAGTGCTGGGAGTTGGGGCGGGGAGACCCAGTACTTC; CDR3: CSAGSWGGETQYF
V: TRBV12-3/TRBV12-4; size: -; J: TRBJ2-5; D: -; DNA: TGTGCCAGCAGTCAGGCCCGGGCGGGCCAAGAGACCCAGTACTTC; CDR3: CASSQARAGQETQYF
V: TRBV20-1; size: many; J: TRBJ2-3; D: -; DNA: TGCAGTGCCCCGGGACCCTACACAGATACGCAGTATTTT; CDR3: CSAPGPYTDTQYF
V: TRBV19; size: few; J: TRBJ2-5; D: -; DNA: TGTGCCAGTAGTGGTCTCCGGCAAGAGACCCAGTACTTC; CDR3: CASSGLRQETQYF
V: TRBV4-3; size: many; J: TRBJ2-1; D: -; DNA: TGCGCCAGCAGCCAAGACATCCCCGCACCTGAGCAGTTCTTC; CDR3: CASSQDIPAPEQFF
V: TRBV5-8; size: -; J: TRBJ2-3; D: TRBD1; DNA: TGTGCCAGCAGCTCTGACAGGGGGCAGCTGGATACGCAGTATTTT; CDR3: CASSSDRGQLDTQYF
V: TRBV6-6; size: -; J: TRBJ1-6; D: TRBD1; DNA: TGTGCCAGCAGTTACTCCGTCCGAGCAGGGGGCGGTTCACCCCTCCACTTT; CDR3: CASSYSVRAGGGSPLHF
V: TRBV12-3/TRBV12-4; size: -; J: TRBJ1-3; D: TRBD1; DNA: TGTGCCAGCAGTTTAGCGCCGGGACAGGGGGCTTATAAGGGTCGAGAAAACACCATATATTTT; CDR3: CASSLAPGQGAYKGRENTIYF
V: TRBV18; size: -; J: TRBJ2-2; D: -; DNA: TGTGCCAGCTCACCACAAACAGCCGGGACCCTCACCGGGGAGCTGTTTTTT; CDR3: CASSPQTAGTLTGELFF
V: TRBV18; size: -; J: TRBJ1-3; D: TRBD1; DNA: TGTGCCAGCTCAGCAGGGAACAGGGGGCTTGGAAACACCATATATTTT; CDR3: CASSAGNRGLGNTIYF
V: TRBV7-3; size: few; J: TRBJ2-2; D: -; DNA: TGTGCCAGCAGCTTAAAGGGGTCAAGATCATCCGGGGAGCTGTTTTTT; CDR3: CASSLKGSRSSGELFF
V: TRBV20-1; size: few; J: TRBJ1-1; D: TRBD1; DNA: TGCAGGGGGGGACAGGTCCTGACTGAAGCTTTCTTT; CDR3: CRGGQVLTEAFF
V: TRBV20-1; size: few; J: TRBJ2-2; D: -; DNA: TGCAGTGCTAGGCGTTACGCGAACACCGGGGAGCTGTTTTTT; CDR3: CSARRYANTGELFF
V: TRBV6-5; size: many; J: TRBJ1-2; D: -; DNA: TGTGCCAGCCAAGGCGAGGGGTATGGCTACACCTTC; CDR3: CASQGEGYGYTF
V: TRBV10-2; size: few; J: TRBJ1-4; D: -; DNA: TGCGCCAGCAGGACCGGGCCTGCAACTAATGAAAAACTGTTTTTT; CDR3: CASRTGPATNEKLFF
V: TRBV13; size: many; J: TRBJ1-1; D: TRBD1; DNA: TGTGCCAGCAGCCAAGACAGGGGTTGGGCTTTCTTT; CDR3: CASSQDRGWAFF
V: TRBV5-5; size: -; J: TRBJ1-5; D: TRBD1; DNA: TGTGCCAGCAGCTTGGGGACAGGGCTCAATCAGCCCCAGCATTTT; CDR3: CASSLGTGLNQPQHF
V: TRBV9; size: many; J: TRBJ1-3; D: -; DNA: TGTGCCAGCAGCGTACTACAGGGTCCTGGAAACACCATATATTTT; CDR3: CASSVLQGPGNTIYF
V: TRBV4-1; size: few; J: TRBJ1-5; D: -; DNA: TGCGCCAGCAGCCAGCTAGGGGTTTCAAATCAGCCCCAGCATTTT; CDR3: CASSQLGVSNQPQHF
V: TRBV7-8; size: many; J: TRBJ1-2; D: -; DNA: TGTGCCAGCAGCTTAGCATCAGGGTACTATGGCTACACCTTC; CDR3: CASSLASGYYGYTF
V: TRBV7-3; size: many; J: TRBJ2-3; D: -; DNA: TGTGCCAGCAGCTTTGGGACTGGTCCAGATACGCAGTATTTT; CDR3: CASSFGTGPDTQYF
V: TRBV12-3/TRBV12-4; size: few; J: TRBJ2-6; D: TRBD2; DNA: TGTGCCAGCAGTTTAGAAAGCGGGGGGGTTGGGGCCAACGTCCTGACTTTC; CDR3: CASSLESGGVGANVLTF
V: TRBV7-8; size: many; J: TRBJ2-5; D: -; DNA: TGTGCCAGCAGCCCCACTAGGGAGACCCAGTACTTC; CDR3: CASSPTRETQYF
V: TRBV7-2; size: many; J: TRBJ1-5; D: -; DNA: TGTGCCAGCAGCTTAACAGGAACTAGCAATCAGCCCCAGCATTTT; CDR3: CASSLTGTSNQPQHF
V: TRBV18; size: -; J: TRBJ1-1; D: -; DNA: TGTGCCAGCTCACCACCGCACGGAAACACTGAAGCTTTCTTT; CDR3: CASSPPHGNTEAFF